This entry concerns a single T cell receptor (beta chain). This sample stems from a study of blood T cell repertoires in COVID-19. Turning to the study itself: Researchers got acute and convalescent COVID-19 samples from the United States, Italy and Spain.

This CDR3 spans 14 amino acids. CDR1 SGHRS and CDR2 YFSETQ come from the germline V gene. V was cut by 2 bases and J by 5 bases, with 13 bases left in between. This table comes from immunoSEQ multiplex PCR, and its TCRdb copy is limited to in-frame clones, with some not included. Counted here are around 320,000 clones, around 88% occurring once; the ten biggest clones make up roughly 7%. The chain links TRBV5-1 to TRBJ2-5, with D possibly being TRBD1 (5 bases). Source material: peripheral blood. The receptor was isolated from a woman in her twenties or thirties who had recovered from COVID-19. The CDR3 sequence is CASSLGVGRETQYF. The CDR3, as DNA: TGCGCCAGCAGCTTAGGGGTTGGGCGGGAGACCCAGTACTTC.